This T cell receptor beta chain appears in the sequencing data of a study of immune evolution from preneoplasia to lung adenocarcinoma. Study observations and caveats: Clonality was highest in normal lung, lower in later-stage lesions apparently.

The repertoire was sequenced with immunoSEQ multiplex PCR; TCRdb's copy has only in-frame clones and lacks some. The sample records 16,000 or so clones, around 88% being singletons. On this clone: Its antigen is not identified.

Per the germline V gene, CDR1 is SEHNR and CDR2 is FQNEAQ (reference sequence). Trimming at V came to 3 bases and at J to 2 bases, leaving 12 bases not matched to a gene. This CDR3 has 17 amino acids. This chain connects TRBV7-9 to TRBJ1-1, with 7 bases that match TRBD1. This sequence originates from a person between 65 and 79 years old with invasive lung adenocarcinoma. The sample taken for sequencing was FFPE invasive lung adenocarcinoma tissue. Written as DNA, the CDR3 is TGTGCCAGCAGCTTCACCCAAGGGGGCAATACTAACACTGAAGCTTTCTTT. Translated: CASSFTQGGNTNTEAFF.